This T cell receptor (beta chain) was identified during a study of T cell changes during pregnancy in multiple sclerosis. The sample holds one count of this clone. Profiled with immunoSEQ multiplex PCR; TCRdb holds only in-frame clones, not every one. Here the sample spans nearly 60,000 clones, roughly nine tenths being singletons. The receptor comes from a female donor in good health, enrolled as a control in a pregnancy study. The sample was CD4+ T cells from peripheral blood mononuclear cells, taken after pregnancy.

The CDR3 bases are TGTGCCAGCAGCTTACTGCCTAACATAGCATATGAGCAGTTCTTC. It translates to CASSLLPNIAYEQFF. The rearrangement uses TRBV11-1 and TRBJ2-1; unclear D gene. V lost 2 bases to trimming and J lost 8 bases, with 16 bases between them. The CDR3 extends over 15 amino acids. Germline CDR1 reads SGHAT; CDR2 reads FQDESV (reference sequence).